The sequence of this T cell receptor (beta chain) was determined in a study of tissue T cells after allogeneic stem cell transplantation (dated 2022 in TCRdb). For the study in its entirety: TCR beta repertoires were profiled across many tissues obtained from research autopsies of patients with and without GVHD, as well as in mouse models of GVHD. The human arm was a prospective observational study without blinding or randomization.

Study-wide conclusions, independent of this receptor: Within patients, how anatomically similar tissues were was a major factor shaping TCR repertoire composition, regardless of disease or transplant status. Which tissue TCRs were alloreactive or antigen-specific was not determined in the study, and some clones might have been persisting host cells. Not many T cell clones showed up in more than one patient, yet clustering based on motifs uncovered repertoire signatures that were shared across patients in a tissue-specific way. Blood and spleen T cells captured only a limited portion of the TCR repertoire detected in tissues, in both patients and mice. Sampling depth was acknowledged as a limitation, and the patient cohort was both small and clinically heterogeneous.

Receptor libraries were prepared by the immunoSEQ multiplex PCR assay. TCRbeta CDR3 sequencing was performed at survey depth by Adaptive Biotechnologies, and CDR3 sequences, V/J genes, productive frequency and template counts were reported. Amplification of TCR beta CDR3 regions was performed from genomic DNA rather than from RNA. In the paper's pipeline: Jensen-Shannon divergence was used to quantify pairwise repertoire overlap between tissues, with a value of 1 indicating complete divergence and a value of 0 indicating identical repertoires. Based on pairwise JSD values, tissues were grouped by single-linkage agglomerative hierarchical clustering, and the results were shown as dendrograms. GLIPH2 was applied to all patient samples using simulation_depth 1000, kmer_min_depth 3, and cdr3_length_cutoff 8, and only groups with more than two unique CDR3s were retained. In a standardized tissue-overlap score, Jaccard GLIPH-group overlap across patients was extrapolated to a standard repertoire size of 1000 clones. Linear mixed-effect models, with tissue included as a fixed effect and individual included as a random effect, were used to assess associations of diversity with clinical or experimental variables. Sourced from immuneACCESS, this table was stored by TCRdb with only in-frame sequences that have V and J called. A share of the clones is absent; for the studies checked, an unresolved V gene accounts for under half, and the remainder has no known explanation. From that table come the V and J calls and clone size; the DNA was used to work out D and trimming. Present in this sample are some 6,700 clones, around 42% of which were seen just once. The ten largest clonotypes hold over 6.5% of the sample.

The sample's time point, from its label and the paper: mouse harvest day 7 after allogeneic transplant. Each mouse graft, delivered by tail vein injection, combined 10^6 splenic CD5+ T cells with 10^7 T-cell-depleted bone marrow cells. Mouse GVHD was modeled in a major MHC-mismatch B6 (H2b) into BALB/c (H2d) model, with tissues profiled at day 7 or 14. Mouse tissues and retro-orbital blood were harvested on day 7 or 14 post-transplant using separate sterile tools per animal; livers were flushed beforehand. Before genomic DNA isolation with the DNeasy Blood & Tissue Kit, mouse tissues were minced using razor blades in buffered saline. About this clone: There is no known antigen for this receptor. Because the receptor is murine, the gene names and germline sequences shown are mouse ones.

Sequencing input: gut tissue. The sequence derives from a female BALB/c mouse given C57BL/6 T cells with graft-versus-host disease after an allogeneic hematopoietic cell transplant.

The part of the CDR3 DNA that was read is TGTGCCAGCAGAGGGAATAACCAAGACACCCAGTAC. Its protein product is CASRGNNQDTQY. The full CDR3 is CASRGNNQDTQYF. The chain couples TRBV15 to TRBJ2-5; the D gene cannot be resolved reliably. The read terminates 1 residue ahead of where the CDR3 ends, so the germline J gene completes it. From cysteine to phenylalanine, the CDR3 is 13 amino acids long. Of the CDR3's DNA, 36 bases were read; they are in frame from base 1. Trimming costs V 6 bases and J 0 bases, and their ends lie 7 bases apart. Looking up the germline V gene yields CDR1 SGHND and CDR2 FRSKSL.